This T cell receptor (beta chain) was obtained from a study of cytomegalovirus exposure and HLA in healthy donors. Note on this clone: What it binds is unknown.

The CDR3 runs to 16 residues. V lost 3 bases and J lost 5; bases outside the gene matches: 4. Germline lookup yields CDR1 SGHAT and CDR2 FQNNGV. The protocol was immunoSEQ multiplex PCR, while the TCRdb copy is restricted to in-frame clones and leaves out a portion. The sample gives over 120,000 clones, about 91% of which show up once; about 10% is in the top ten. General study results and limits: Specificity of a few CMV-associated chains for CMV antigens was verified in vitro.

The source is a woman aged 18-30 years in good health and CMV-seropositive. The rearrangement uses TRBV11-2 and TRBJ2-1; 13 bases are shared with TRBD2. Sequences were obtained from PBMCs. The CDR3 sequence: CASSLGLAGRNNEQFF. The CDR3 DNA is TGTGCCAGCAGCTTGGGACTAGCGGGGAGAAACAATGAGCAGTTCTTC.